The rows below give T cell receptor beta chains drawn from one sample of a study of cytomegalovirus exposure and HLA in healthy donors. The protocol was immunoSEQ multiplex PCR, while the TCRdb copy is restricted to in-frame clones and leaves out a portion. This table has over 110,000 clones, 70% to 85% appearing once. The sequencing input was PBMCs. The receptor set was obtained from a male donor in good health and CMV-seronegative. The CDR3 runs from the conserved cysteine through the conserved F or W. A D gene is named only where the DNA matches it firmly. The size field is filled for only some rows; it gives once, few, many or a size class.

TGTGCCAGCAGCCTGGGGACTAGCGGATCCTACGAGCAGTACTTC	CASSLGTSGSYEQYF	TRBD2	.	TRBV5-5	TRBJ2-7
TGCGCCGGCAGCCAAGAGTTCCCGGGACTAGCGAAGGGGCACGAGCAGTACTTC	CAGSQEFPGLAKGHEQYF	TRBD2	.	TRBV4-3	TRBJ2-7
TGTGCCAGCAGCTTCAGCGGCAACGAGCAGTACTTC	CASSFSGNEQYF	.	.	TRBV7-9	TRBJ2-7
TGCAGCGTTGAGCAGGGTCCTGAAGCTTTCTTT	CSVEQGPEAFF	.	.	TRBV29-1	TRBJ1-1
TGTGCCAGCAGTTCCGAGTCGGGGGGCTATCAAGAGACCCAGTACTTC	CASSSESGGYQETQYF	.	.	TRBV2	TRBJ2-5
TGTGCCAGCAGCTTAAGTTGGGCGGATACGCAGTATTTT	CASSLSWADTQYF	.	.	TRBV7-6	TRBJ2-3
TGTGCCTGGAGTGGGGGGGGGCACCAGCCCCAGCATTTT	CAWSGGGHQPQHF	.	.	TRBV30	TRBJ1-5
TGTGCCAGCAGTGAAGCCCCCCAGGGGGATGAGCAGTTCTTC	CASSEAPQGDEQFF	TRBD1	once	TRBV6-1	TRBJ2-1
TGTGCCAGCGGCCCCGGACTAGCGGCCAATGAGCAGTTCTTC	CASGPGLAANEQFF	TRBD2	few	TRBV5-6	TRBJ2-1
TGTGCCTGGAGTGTCGACAGGGACACTGAAGCTTTCTTT	CAWSVDRDTEAFF	TRBD1	.	TRBV30	TRBJ1-1
TGTGCCAGCAGCTTCGGGAGGGTAGGCTTTAATGAGCAGTTCTTC	CASSFGRVGFNEQFF	TRBD2	.	TRBV7-3	TRBJ2-1
TGTGCCAGCAGCCACACCCCTGGCCGCGGGAAGGAGCAGTTCTTC	CASSHTPGRGKEQFF	.	.	TRBV11-1	TRBJ2-1
TGTGCCACCAGCGGTCAGATTACCTACGAGCAGTACTTC	CATSGQITYEQYF	.	once	TRBV15	TRBJ2-7
TGCGCCAGCAGTCAATCGAAGTTCGAGGGGGGACAGGGCTCTAATGAAAAACTGTTTTTT	CASSQSKFEGGQGSNEKLFF	TRBD1	.	TRBV23-1	TRBJ1-4
TGCGCCAGTTATTCCGGGACTAGCGGGAGGGATGAGCAGTTCTTC	CASYSGTSGRDEQFF	TRBD2	.	TRBV10-2	TRBJ2-1
TGTGCCAGCAGCTTTGAGCAGGAGGCGAGTGAGCAGTTCTTC	CASSFEQEASEQFF	.	.	TRBV13	TRBJ2-1
TGTGCCTGCCGTCCGGGACAGAAACGCTATGGCTACACCTTC	CACRPGQKRYGYTF	TRBD1	few	TRBV30	TRBJ1-2
TGTGCCAGCAGCTTGGAAAGGGGAAACTACGAGCAGTACTTC	CASSLERGNYEQYF	.	.	TRBV5-6	TRBJ2-7
TGTGCCAGCACGGGGGGCCCAGGGCTGAAGAGCTCCTACGAGCAGTACTTC	CASTGGPGLKSSYEQYF	.	.	TRBV7-9	TRBJ2-7
TGTGCCAGCAGCCAAGATAGAAATACGCAGTATTTT	CASSQDRNTQYF	.	.	TRBV7-2	TRBJ2-3
TGTGCCAGCAGTCTAGGAGTCCCATACAATGAGCAGTTCTTC	CASSLGVPYNEQFF	.	once	TRBV5-6	TRBJ2-1
TGTGCCAGCAGCCCGGGGACAGGGGCAAGCTATGGCTACACCTTC	CASSPGTGASYGYTF	TRBD1	few	TRBV9	TRBJ1-2
TGTGCCAGCAGCATAGCGGGAGCTAACACCGGGGAGCTGTTTTTT	CASSIAGANTGELFF	TRBD2	.	TRBV5-4	TRBJ2-2
TGTGCCAGCAGTTTAAGGACAGCGAACACCGGGGAGCTGTTTTTT	CASSLRTANTGELFF	.	.	TRBV27	TRBJ2-2
TGCAGCGTTGCAGCGGGAGTCGCAAAGACCCAGTACTTC	CSVAAGVAKTQYF	TRBD2	.	TRBV29-1	TRBJ2-5
TGTGCCAGCAGCGGGGGGGAGGACGCCGATGGGGAGGAGCAGTACTTC	CASSGGEDADGEEQYF	.	.	TRBV9	TRBJ2-7
TGTGCCAGCAGCAACCTGGGACTAGCGGGAGGCTACAATGAGCAGTTCTTC	CASSNLGLAGGYNEQFF	TRBD2	.	TRBV7-9	TRBJ2-1
TGTGCCAGCTCACCTTCGTTACCCGGGACATTCTACGAGCAGTACTTC	CASSPSLPGTFYEQYF	.	.	TRBV18	TRBJ2-7
TGTGCCAGCAGTTACCGCCCCGAGGCCGGGGAGCTGTTTTTT	CASSYRPEAGELFF	.	.	TRBV6-5	TRBJ2-2
TGTGCCAGCAGCCCCCCCAGCGGGAATGAGCAGTTCTTC	CASSPPSGNEQFF	.	.	TRBV7-9	TRBJ2-1
TGTGCCAGCAGTTTCGGGACAGGAGACTACGAGCAGTACTTC	CASSFGTGDYEQYF	TRBD1	once	TRBV6-5	TRBJ2-7
TGCGCCAGCAGCCAAGACCCCCTAGCGGAGACCTACAATGAGCAGTTCTTC	CASSQDPLAETYNEQFF	TRBD2	.	TRBV4-3	TRBJ2-1
TGCGCCAGCAGCCAAGAATACGGTTCTTCCTACGAGCAGTACTTC	CASSQEYGSSYEQYF	.	.	TRBV4-3	TRBJ2-7
TGCGCCAGCAGCTTACAACCCTCGGGTAGTGGGGCCAACGTCCTGACTTTC	CASSLQPSGSGANVLTF	.	once	TRBV5-1	TRBJ2-6
TGTGCCAGCAGCATAACGGGACTAGGTGAGGATGAGCAGTTCTTC	CASSITGLGEDEQFF	TRBD2	.	TRBV5-4	TRBJ2-1
TGTGCCAGTAGTATAGGACAGTTTAACTATGGCTACACCTTC	CASSIGQFNYGYTF	.	.	TRBV19	TRBJ1-2
TGTGCCAGCAGCCGTAGGACTAGCGGGGGAGTGGACGAGCAGTACTTC	CASSRRTSGGVDEQYF	TRBD2	.	TRBV5-4	TRBJ2-7
TGTGCCAGCAGCGTAGACAGGGTAGGATATGGCTACACCTTC	CASSVDRVGYGYTF	.	.	TRBV9	TRBJ1-2
TGTGCCACCATAGAGGTCTACGAGCAGTACTTC	CATIEVYEQYF	.	.	TRBV6-6	TRBJ2-7
TGTGCCAGCAGCTTATCGGTGGACTATGGCTACACCTTC	CASSLSVDYGYTF	.	.	TRBV7-9	TRBJ1-2
TGTGCCAGCAGCTTATGGGGGGGAGAGACCCAGTACTTC	CASSLWGGETQYF	TRBD2	.	TRBV7-2	TRBJ2-5
TGTGCCAGCAGAAAAGTTAGGGGCGAGCAGTTCTTC	CASRKVRGEQFF	.	.	TRBV6-1	TRBJ2-1
TGTGCCAGCAGCCAGGGACAGCCCCCCTATGGCTACACCTTC	CASSQGQPPYGYTF	TRBD1	.	TRBV14	TRBJ1-2